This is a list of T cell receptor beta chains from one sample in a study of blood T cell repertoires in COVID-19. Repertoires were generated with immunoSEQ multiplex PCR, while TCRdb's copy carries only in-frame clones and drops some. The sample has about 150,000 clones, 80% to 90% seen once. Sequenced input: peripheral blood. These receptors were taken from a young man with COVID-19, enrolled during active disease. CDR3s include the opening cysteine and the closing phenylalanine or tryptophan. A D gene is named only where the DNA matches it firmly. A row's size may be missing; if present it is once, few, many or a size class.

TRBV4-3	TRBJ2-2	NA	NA	TGCGCCAGCAGCCAAGAGGGAGGCACCGGGGAGCTGTTTTTT	CASSQEGGTGELFF
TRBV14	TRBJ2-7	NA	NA	TGTGCCAGCCCCCGCGGGATTTCCGAGCAGTACTTC	CASPRGISEQYF
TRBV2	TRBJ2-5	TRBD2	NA	TGTGCCAGCAACGTAGCGGGAGGGCCCGGGGAGACCCAGTACTTC	CASNVAGGPGETQYF
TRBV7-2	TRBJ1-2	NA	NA	TGTGCCAGCACCCCCCCTGAGAGCTATGGCTACACCTTC	CASTPPESYGYTF
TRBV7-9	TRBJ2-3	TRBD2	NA	TGTGCCAGCAGCTTACTCGGACTAGCGGGAGATGCGGTAGATACGCAGTATTTT	CASSLLGLAGDAVDTQYF
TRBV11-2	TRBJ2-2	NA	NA	TGTGCCAGCAGCTTGATCAGGGGCGAGAACACCGGGGAGCTGTTTTTT	CASSLIRGENTGELFF
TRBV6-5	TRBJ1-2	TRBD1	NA	TGTGCCAGCAGGAGGACAGGGAACTACTATGGCTACACCTTC	CASRRTGNYYGYTF
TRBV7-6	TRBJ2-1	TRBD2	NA	TGTGCCAGCAGCTCGACCACTAGCGGGCGATCCTACAATGAGCAGTTCTTC	CASSSTTSGRSYNEQFF
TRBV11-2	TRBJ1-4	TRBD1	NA	TGTGCCAGCAGCCCCCTGCGGGACAGGGGGGAAAAACTGCTTTTT	CASSPLRDRGEKLLF
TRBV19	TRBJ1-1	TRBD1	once	TGTGCCAGTAGGGGACAGGGGAACACTGAAGCTTTCTTT	CASRGQGNTEAFF
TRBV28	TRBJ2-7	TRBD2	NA	TGTGCCAGCAGTTTCCCTAGCGGGAGGGACGACGAGCAGTACTTC	CASSFPSGRDDEQYF
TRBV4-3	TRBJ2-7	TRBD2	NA	TGCGCCAGCAGCCATCGGACTAGCGCTCTCTACGAGCAGTACTTC	CASSHRTSALYEQYF
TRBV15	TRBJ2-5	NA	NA	TGTGCCACCAGCAGAACAGAACTCCAAGAGACCCAGTACTTC	CATSRTELQETQYF
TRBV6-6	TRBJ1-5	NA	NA	TGTGCCAGCAGTTACTCGGAGCAGCCTAATCAGCCCCAGCATTTT	CASSYSEQPNQPQHF
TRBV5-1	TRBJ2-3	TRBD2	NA	TGCGCCAGCAGCTTGACTGCTAGCGGGAGCTCAGATACGCAGTATTTT	CASSLTASGSSDTQYF
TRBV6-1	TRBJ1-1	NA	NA	TGTGCCAGCAGTGAAGACAGGCGGCGATTGGCTTTCTTT	CASSEDRRRLAFF
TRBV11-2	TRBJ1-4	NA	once	TGTGCCAGCAGCCAAGGGACTCTCGAAAAACTGCTTTTT	CASSQGTLEKLLF
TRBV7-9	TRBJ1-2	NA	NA	TGTGCCAGCAGCCACGAGTCGGGGAAAGGTGGCTACACCTTC	CASSHESGKGGYTF
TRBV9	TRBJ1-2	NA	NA	TGTGCCAGCAGCGTCAGCGGAGGAAGCTATGGCTACACCTTC	CASSVSGGSYGYTF
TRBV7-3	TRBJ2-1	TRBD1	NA	TGTGCCAGCAGCTTAACGTCCACAGGGGGAAACGAGCAGTTCTTC	CASSLTSTGGNEQFF
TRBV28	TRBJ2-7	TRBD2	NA	TGTGCCAGCAGCTCGTGGGAGGGGCGGAACGAGCAGTACTTC	CASSSWEGRNEQYF
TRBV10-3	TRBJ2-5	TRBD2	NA	TGTGCCATGTCAGGGACTAGCAGGGAGACCCAGTACTTC	CAMSGTSRETQYF
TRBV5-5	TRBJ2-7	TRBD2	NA	TGTGCCAGCAGCTTGGACCTCCCCGGGAGGGCCCTTTCCTACGAGCAGTACTTC	CASSLDLPGRALSYEQYF
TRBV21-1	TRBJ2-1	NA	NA	TGTGCCAGCACCTATGGGGATAGCGGGAGGGCGGGAAGCTCCTACAATGAGCAGTTCTTC	CASTYGDSGRAGSSYNEQFF